A single sample is the source of the 9 T cell receptor beta chains below, sequenced in a study of T cell responses to AZD1222 COVID-19 vaccine. Sequenced by immunoSEQ multiplex PCR; TCRdb stores in-frame clones only, minus some. The data hold 72,000 or so clones, with 90% observed a single time. This specimen was peripheral blood, taken on day 0 of AZD1222 vaccination. The source of these receptors is an adult in good health.

The rearrangement uses TRBV19 and TRBJ1-1, with a tentative D call TRBD1 (5 bases). Germline V CDR1 and CDR2: LNHDA, SQIVND (reference sequence). CDR3 size: 14 residues. Between the trimmed V and J ends, which lost 3 bases and 0 bases, there was a span of 8 bases. Written as DNA, the CDR3 is TGTGCCAGTAGTATTGCAGGGCTGAACACTGAAGCTTTCTTT. This sequence encodes CASSIAGLNTEAFF. The full variable domain, rest sourced from reference TRBV19 and TRBJ1-1, is DGGITQSPKYLFRKEGQNVTLSCEQNLNHDAMYWYRQDPGQGLRLIYYSQIVNDFQKGDIAEGYSVSREKKESFPLTVTSAQKNPTAFYLCASSIAGLNTEAFFGQGTRLTVV.

The chain uses TRBV29-1 and TRBJ2-7; 8 bases fit TRBD1. The CDR3 has 12 amino acids. Trimming removed 6 bases from V and 7 bases from J; junction bases left unmatched: 8. Germline CDR1 reads SQVTM; CDR2 reads ANQGSEA. The CDR3 here is CSVSGGASEQYF. The DNA of the CDR3 is TGCAGCGTGTCAGGGGGCGCGAGTGAGCAGTACTTC.

This CDR3 reads CASSDSRGTDTQYF. In DNA, the CDR3 is TGTGCCAGCTCGGACAGCCGGGGCACAGATACGCAGTATTTT. This rearrangement joins TRBV27 to TRBJ2-3; D possibly corresponds to TRBD1 (6 bases). The V gene's germline CDR1 is MNHEY and CDR2 SMNVEV (reference sequence). This CDR3 contains 14 residues. Trimming shortened V by 8 bases and J by 1 base, and 13 bases separated the two germline ends.

The rearrangement joins TRBV12-3 or TRBV12-4 to TRBJ2-7; perhaps TRBD2 as D (6 bases). V lost 9 bases to trimming and J lost 0 bases, with 12 bases between them. The CDR3 contains 13 residues. CDR3 in amino acids: CASRDFSSYEQYF. The CDR3 coding sequence is TGTGCCAGTCGGGACTTCTCCTCCTACGAGCAGTACTTC.

The chain carries TRBV5-1 and TRBJ1-6, with 7 bases matching TRBD1. Germline loops: CDR1 SGHRS, CDR2 YFSETQ. Trimming took 7 bases from V and 9 from J; bases not matched to a gene: 7. This CDR3 is built from 13 residues. The CDR3 DNA reads as TGCGCCAGCTCAACAGGGGCAGGTTCACCCCTCCACTTT. It encodes CASSTGAGSPLHF. Based on the CDR3 plus reference TRBV5-1 and TRBJ1-6, the full variable domain is KAGVTQTPRYLIKTRGQQVTLSCSPISGHRSVSWYQQTPGQGLQFLFEYFSETQRNKGNFPGRFSGRQFSNSRSEMNVSTLELGDSALYLCASSTGAGSPLHFGNGTRLTVT.

The gene calls are TRBV6-2 or TRBV6-3 and TRBJ2-2, with D possibly matching TRBD1 (5 bases). From germline, CDR1 is MNHEY and CDR2 SVGEGT. V shed 5 bases and J shed 3 bases, with 13 bases lying between them. The CDR3 spans 15 residues. CDR3 in amino acids: CASSTRTPYTGELFF. The CDR3 DNA reads TGTGCCAGCAGTACCCGGACACCCTACACCGGGGAGCTGTTTTTT.

This chain joins TRBV3-1 (or the pseudogene TRBV3-2) and TRBJ1-5; D perhaps matches TRBD1 (5 bases). Trimming left V 3 bases short and J 7 bases short, with 10 bases between. This CDR3 is 13 amino acids long. Germline lookup yields CDR1 LGHDT and CDR2 YNNKEL (reference sequence). CDR3 sequence reads: CASSQGLGQPQHF. The CDR3 DNA is TGTGCCAGCAGCCAGGGACTGGGGCAGCCCCAGCATTTT.

The V call is TRBV24-1, the J call TRBJ1-2; 7 bases map to TRBD1. V shed 2 bases and J 7 bases; nucleotides not matched to a gene: 15. This CDR3 contains 17 residues. The germline V gene has CDR1 KGHDR and CDR2 SFDVKD. Here the CDR3 reads CATSDSGNTGEWSGYTF. For the CDR3, the DNA is TGTGCCACCAGTGATTCAGGCAATACAGGGGAGTGGAGTGGCTACACCTTC.

The chain uses TRBV29-1 and TRBJ2-1; D gene uncertain. Per the germline V gene, CDR1 is SQVTM and CDR2 is ANQGSEA. V lost 4 bases, J lost 6 bases, and 13 bases lay in between. The CDR3 totals 13 residues. In DNA, the CDR3 is TGCAGCGTTGGAGGCGGCGAGACCAATGAGCAGTTCTTC. The encoded protein is CSVGGGETNEQFF.